This record concerns one T cell receptor (beta chain) sequence. Described time point: newly diagnosed, previously untreated cHL patient sample. Magnetic negative selection was used to purify CD4+ T cells from PBMCs that had been thawed. Profiled with immunoSEQ multiplex PCR; TCRdb holds only in-frame clones, not every one. Of around 30,000 clones detected, about 89% appear once; the ten largest clones hold around 0.2%. These data originate in a study of PD-1 blockade in classical Hodgkin lymphoma. Deletions cut 3 bases from V and 6 bases from J, with 9 bases between. CDR1 and CDR2 (germline): DFQATT, SNEGSKA (reference sequence). The CDR3 length is 11 residues.

The clonotype comes from a human donor with classical Hodgkin lymphoma. The source material was CD4+ T cells from blood. The rearrangement joins TRBV20-1 to TRBJ2-7, with D maybe TRBD1 (6 bases). Here the CDR3 reads CSASIGGEQYF. CDR3 bases: TGCAGTGCTAGTATAGGGGGCGAGCAGTACTTC.